The 17 T cell receptor beta chains reported below all come from one sample, sequenced in a study of T cell repertoires in cytomegalovirus infection. MiXCR was run by TCRdb on the reads, yielding one entry per CDR3 protein. The table lists hundreds of thousands of distinct CDR3 sequences, around 10% of them singletons, with approximately 2.3% in the top ten. Sequencing was carried out using PBMCs. These receptors came from a human donor in good health (CMV status not recorded). Some clones in this sample may be carry-over from other donors' samples.

This clonotype was seen ten or more times. This chain joins TRBV7-6 and TRBJ1-1; perhaps TRBD1 as D (5 bases). Trimming removed 5 bases at V and 0 bases at J, with 13 bases between. The CDR3 loop spans 15 amino acids. Germline V CDR1 and CDR2: SGHVS, FNYEAQ. The CDR3 protein is CASSDGRGMNTEAFF. The CDR3 nucleotides are TGTGCCAGCAGCGACGGGAGGGGTATGAACACTGAAGCTTTCTTT.

Ten or more counts support this clonotype. The chain joins TRBV29-1 to TRBJ2-1, with 8 bases aligning to TRBD1. The V and J ends lost 5 bases and 6 bases, in that order; junction bases with no gene match: 6. The CDR3 runs to 13 residues. The germline gives CDR1 SQVTM, CDR2 ANQGSEA. The CDR3 DNA reads TGCAGCGTTCGGACAGGGAAGTCCAATGAGCAGTTCTTC. Amino acid sequence: CSVRTGKSNEQFF.

The V and J genes are TRBV28 and TRBJ1-6; D might be TRBD1 (6 bases). This CDR3 has 16 amino acids. Germline V CDR1 and CDR2: MDHEN, SYDVKM. V was clipped by 3 bases and J by 3 bases, with 12 bases between them. Written as DNA, the CDR3 is TGTGCCAGCAGTTTGGACAGTAGCTTCTATAATTCACCCCTCCACTTT. Protein sequence: CASSLDSSFYNSPLHF.

This clonotype was counted at least ten times. The chain carries TRBV12-3 or TRBV12-4 and TRBJ2-1; 10 bases are shared with TRBD1. The CDR3 is 17 residues long. With V trimmed by 3 bases and J by 9 bases, 14 bases remained unmatched. In DNA form, the CDR3 reads TGTGCCAGCAGTTTCGAGGGGCCCGGACAGGGGGGGAGTGAGCAGTTCTTC. Amino acids: CASSFEGPGQGGSEQFF.

This clonotype was seen a handful of times. The gene calls are TRBV23-1 and TRBJ2-1, with 8 bases fitting TRBD1. TRBV23-1 is placed among ORFs of uncertain function. V was pared by 4 bases and J by 6 bases, with 17 bases of the junction left unmatched. This CDR3 contains 18 residues. CDR3 residues: CASSPDREDNRICNEQFF. The CDR3 nucleotides read TGCGCCAGCAGTCCGGACAGGGAAGACAACCGAATTTGCAATGAGCAGTTCTTC.

This clonotype was counted many times. V is TRBV29-1 and J is TRBJ1-5, with 10 bases fitting TRBD1. The junction had 7 bases not matched to a gene; V was cut back by 6 bases and J by 5 bases. CDR1 and CDR2 from the germline V gene are SQVTM and ANQGSEA. The CDR3 is 14 amino acids. The CDR3 region is CSVSAGTGDQPQHF. The DNA for the CDR3 is TGCAGCGTATCAGCCGGGACAGGGGATCAGCCCCAGCATTTT.

The chain employs TRBV2 and TRBJ2-1; D may be TRBD1 or TRBD2 (5 bases each). The V and J ends lost 5 bases and 5 bases respectively, with 16 bases between them. The germline gives CDR1 SNHLY, CDR2 FYNNEI. The CDR3 extends over 15 amino acids. The CDR3 sequence: CASSNLRGTDNEQFF. The CDR3 coding sequence is TGTGCCAGCAGTAATCTCCGAGGGACGGACAATGAGCAGTTCTTC. Full variable domain (rest looked up from reference TRBV2 and TRBJ2-1): EPEVTQTPSHQVTQMGQEVILRCVPISNHLYFYWYRQILGQKVEFLVSFYNNEISEKSEIFDDQFSVERPDGSNFTLKIRSTKLEDSAMYFCASSNLRGTDNEQFFGPGTRLTVL.

In its sample, this clonotype was seen once. Possible read error: a much larger clone is one base away. The J gene is TRBJ1-2, the V gene TRBV29-1, with D maybe TRBD1 (6 bases). This CDR3 comprises 13 residues. Germline V gene lookup returns CDR1 SQVTM and CDR2 ANQGSEA. The CDR3 sequence is CSVVQGGGYGHTF. CDR3 bases: TGCAGCGTTGTACAGGGTGGGGGCTATGGCCACACCTTC.

In its sample, this clonotype was seen many times. The rearrangement links TRBV7-9 to TRBJ2-3, with no clear D. The V gene lost 3 bases and the J gene lost 4 bases, with 5 bases spanning the gap. Germline lookup yields CDR1 SEHNR and CDR2 FQNEAQ (reference sequence). The length of the CDR3 is 12 residues. The CDR3 loop reads CASSLLSDTQYF. In DNA, the CDR3 is TGTGCCAGCAGCTTGCTTTCAGATACGCAGTATTTT.

J is TRBJ1-2 and V is TRBV6-5; a weak D match, TRBD1 (6 bases). Germline V gene lookup returns CDR1 MNHEY and CDR2 SVGAGI. V was pared by 5 bases and J by 8 bases, with 12 bases between. CDR3 length equals 12 residues. The DNA of the CDR3 is TGTGCCAGCAGTAGCAGGGGACGAGGCTACACCTTC. Translation: CASSSRGRGYTF.

This clonotype was detected ten times or more. V and J are TRBV20-1 and TRBJ2-2, with D possibly being TRBD1 (7 bases). Trimming stripped 0 bases from V and 3 bases from J, with 14 bases between. Germline V CDR1 and CDR2: DFQATT, SNEGSKA (reference sequence). The CDR3 extends over 16 amino acids. The CDR3 protein is CSARDPRRGDTGELFF. CDR3 nucleotides: TGCAGTGCTAGAGATCCGCGCAGGGGGGACACCGGGGAGCTGTTTTTT.

This clonotype was recorded many times. This chain links TRBV29-1 with TRBJ2-1, with TRBD2 identical over 8 bases. The germline CDR1 and CDR2 sequences are SQVTM and ANQGSEA. This CDR3 comprises 15 residues. With V trimmed by 1 base and J by 3 bases, 5 bases remained unmatched. The CDR3 nucleotides read TGCAGCGTTGAAGGGGTAGCGGGGCACTACAATGAGCAGTTCTTC. This codes for CSVEGVAGHYNEQFF.

In its sample, this clonotype was seen many times. V and J are TRBV7-6 and TRBJ2-5; maybe TRBD1 (6 bases). Trimming left V 1 base short and J 5 bases short, with 11 bases between. This CDR3 is built from 14 residues. Germline V gene lookup returns CDR1 SGHVS and CDR2 FNYEAQ. The CDR3 protein is CASSLGTARETQYF. CDR3 nucleotides: TGTGCCAGCAGCTTAGGGACAGCACGGGAGACCCAGTACTTC. The whole variable domain, filled in from reference TRBV7-6 and TRBJ2-5, reads GAGVSQSPRYKVTKRGQDVALRCDPISGHVSLYWYRQALGQGPEFLTYFNYEAQQDKSGLPNDRFSAERPEGSISTLTIQRTEQRDSAMYRCASSLGTARETQYFGPGTRLLVL.

In its sample, this clonotype was seen many times. V and J are TRBV7-9 and TRBJ1-4; a weak D match, TRBD1 (5 bases). Trimming left V 0 bases short and J 1 base short, with 15 bases between. Germline V gives CDR1 SEHNR, CDR2 FQNEAQ (reference sequence). The CDR3 spans 18 residues. Written as DNA, the CDR3 is TGTGCCAGCAGCTTAGCGCGGGACTACTATGGAACTAATGAAAAACTGTTTTTT. Encoded protein: CASSLARDYYGTNEKLFF.

This clonotype was seen ten or more times. The rearrangement links TRBV19 to TRBJ1-1; TRBD1 matches at 11 bases. This CDR3 has 14 amino acids. Germline loops: CDR1 LNHDA, CDR2 SQIVND (reference sequence). The V segment lost 9 bases and the J segment 5 bases; nucleotides outside the gene matches: 8. In nucleotides, the CDR3 is TGTGCCAGCCAGAGGGACAGGGGGGGAACTGAAGCTTTCTTT. Translation gives CASQRDRGGTEAFF.

Many counts were recorded for this clonotype. This chain uses TRBV12-3 or TRBV12-4 with TRBJ2-1, with 10 bases aligning to TRBD2. This CDR3 is built from 20 residues. V shed 3 bases and J 0 bases; nucleotides not matched to a gene: 14. The CDR3 bases are TGTGCCAGCAGTTTTTGGGTAGCGGGGGGCCCGGTGAGCTCCTACAATGAGCAGTTCTTC. It yields the protein CASSFWVAGGPVSSYNEQFF.

The genes are TRBV20-1 and TRBJ1-5; D is undetermined. Trimming took 2 bases from V and 0 from J, leaving 8 bases between them. Germline values: CDR1 DFQATT, CDR2 SNEGSKA (reference sequence). This CDR3 region has 14 residues. The CDR3 loop is CSARSWSSNQPQHF. In nucleotides, the CDR3 is TGCAGTGCTAGATCGTGGAGTAGCAATCAGCCCCAGCATTTT.